This T cell receptor beta chain was recorded in a study of T-cell reconstitution after alpha-beta-depleted transplantation in children. The CDR3 spans 14 residues. Trimming pared 4 bases from V and 5 bases from J, leaving 11 bases between. Construction of the TCRbeta library involved unique molecular identifiers. TCRdb used MiXCR to reprocess the PCR reads, holding one entry per CDR3 protein. The sample carries about a million distinct CDR3 sequences, 25% to 30% recorded once. Notes on the study in general: T-cell counts and diversity at one year post-transplant came mainly from newly produced T cells. Surviving recipient T cells and thymic progenitors underlay high day-60 TCRbeta diversity in some patients.

Turning to this clonotype: What it recognizes is unknown.

The receptor was derived from a boy younger than two who had a stem cell transplant for SCID, so the T cells may come from the graft donor. Sequenced material: PBMCs, mostly from graft donor cells, taken 360 days after TCRalphabeta/CD19-depleted stem cell transplant. The V and J genes are TRBV12-3 or TRBV12-4 and TRBJ2-2; D call uncertain. In DNA, the CDR3 is TGTGCCAGCAGTTGGATGGGTGATACCGGGGAGCTGTTTTTT. Translated: CASSWMGDTGELFF.